This TCR beta chain came from a study of Ad26.COV2.S vaccination and SARS-CoV-2 variants. Sequencing used immunoSEQ multiplex PCR; TCRdb keeps in-frame clones, though not all of them. The data show approximately 410,000 clones, around 87% seen once. Treatment denoted: 19 received Ad26.COV2.S at low or high dose, single or two shots; 5 received placebo; per-sample allocation not given. Following the first vaccine or placebo injection, samples were taken on day 63. Germline lookup yields CDR1 SGHTA and CDR2 FQGNSA. The CDR3 has 14 residues. The V end was cut by 5 bases, the J end by 0 bases, with 10 bases between.

The clonotype was recovered from a person aged 18-60 years who received the Ad26.COV2.S COVID-19 vaccine or a placebo. The sequenced sample was peripheral blood, obtained in a trial of Ad26.COV2.S vaccine versus placebo. The chain joins TRBV7-2 to TRBJ1-1; D gene unclear. CDR3 sequence (DNA): TGTGCCAGCAGCATTACAGCTATGAACACTGAAGCTTTCTTT. This sequence encodes CASSITAMNTEAFF.